This TCR beta chain was identified during a study of vaccination and CD4 T cells after COVID-19. Looking at the study overall: A median of about 100 days (range 35 to 161) separated diagnosis from post-COVID sampling. From HCoV-229E, HCoV-OC43, HCoV-NL63 and SARS-CoV-2, overlapping spike peptides were used to stimulate the cells.

Germline V gives CDR1 SNHLY, CDR2 FYNNEI. CDR3 length: 12 amino acids. The Oncomine TCR Beta short-read assay sequenced DNA from cultured CD4+ T cells. TCRdb fed the PCR reads into MiXCR, producing one record per CDR3 protein. The sample records about 11,000 distinct CDR3 sequences, about 40% being singletons. Treatment reported: roughly ten-day PBMC culture with coronavirus spike peptide pools or control peptides (ViraFEST assay). Whole-study findings and limits: Convalescent patients gained a median 86.3% of their reactive clones only post-vaccination. For SARS-CoV-2-reactive clonotypes, the median went from approximately 21 to 38, a nonsignificant increase.

Comments on this clonotype: The antigen remains undetermined. The junction and the germline gene differ at one end; a read error may be behind it.

The chain has TRBV2 and TRBJ2-7; no clear D. The sequencing input was CD4+ T cells from blood, cultured in vitro. This sequence was found in a human donor who had recovered from COVID-19. In DNA form, the CDR3 reads TGTGCCAGCAGTGAATCTCACCTCGCCGGCGCTTTC. Translation: CASSESHLAGAF. The variable domain in full, completed from reference TRBV2 and TRBJ2-7, reads EPEVTQTPSHQVTQMGQEVILRCVPISNHLYFYWYRQILGQKVEFLVSFYNNEISEKSEIFDDQFSVERPDGSNFTLKIRSTKLEDSAMYFCASSESHLAGAFGPGTRLTVT.